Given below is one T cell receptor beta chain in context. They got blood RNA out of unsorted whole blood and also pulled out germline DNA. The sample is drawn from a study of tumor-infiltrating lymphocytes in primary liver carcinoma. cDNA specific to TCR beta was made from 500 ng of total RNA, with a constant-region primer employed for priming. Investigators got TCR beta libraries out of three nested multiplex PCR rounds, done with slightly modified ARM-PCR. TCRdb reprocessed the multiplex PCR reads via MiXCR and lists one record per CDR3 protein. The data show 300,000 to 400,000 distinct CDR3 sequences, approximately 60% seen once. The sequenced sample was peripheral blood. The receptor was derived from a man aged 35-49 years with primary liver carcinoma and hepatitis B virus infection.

For the CDR3, the DNA is TGTGCCAGCAGTTTTAACGGGGGCTTCCAGCCCCAGCATTTT. This gives the protein CASSFNGGFQPQHF. The chain is built from TRBV28 and TRBJ1-5; possibly TRBD1 for D (6 bases). Trimming stripped 3 bases from V and 7 bases from J, with 13 bases between. Germline V gene sequence: CDR1 MDHEN, CDR2 SYDVKM. The CDR3 length is 14 residues.